What follows is one T cell receptor beta chain and its context. As handled by the study authors: It was from reference gene primer amplification that nucleated cell counts were estimated. Only in-frame clones appear in the TCRdb table, and some are missing; sequencing was by immunoSEQ multiplex PCR. That table furnishes V, J and clone size, whereas the DNA furnished D and trimming. The profile shows about 160,000 clones, 70% to 90% of them singletons. The data were obtained in a study of blood T cell repertoires in COVID-19. Individuals aged about 18 to 100 years were recruited from 24 US areas. Cohort assignment relied on participant-reported clinical history. The sample taken for sequencing was PBMCs or T cells enriched from blood (not recorded which). The TCR comes from a woman in her 50s who had recovered from COVID-19.

CDR3 in amino acids: CASSRDRASYNEQFF. The CDR3 coding sequence is TGTGCCAGCAGTCGGGACAGGGCCTCCTACAATGAGCAGTTCTTC. V and J are TRBV7-9 and TRBJ2-1, with TRBD1 identical over 9 bases. CDR1 and CDR2 (germline): SEHNR, FQNEAQ (reference sequence). The V and J ends lost 6 bases and 0 bases, in that order; junction bases with no gene match: 3. The length of the CDR3 is 15 residues.